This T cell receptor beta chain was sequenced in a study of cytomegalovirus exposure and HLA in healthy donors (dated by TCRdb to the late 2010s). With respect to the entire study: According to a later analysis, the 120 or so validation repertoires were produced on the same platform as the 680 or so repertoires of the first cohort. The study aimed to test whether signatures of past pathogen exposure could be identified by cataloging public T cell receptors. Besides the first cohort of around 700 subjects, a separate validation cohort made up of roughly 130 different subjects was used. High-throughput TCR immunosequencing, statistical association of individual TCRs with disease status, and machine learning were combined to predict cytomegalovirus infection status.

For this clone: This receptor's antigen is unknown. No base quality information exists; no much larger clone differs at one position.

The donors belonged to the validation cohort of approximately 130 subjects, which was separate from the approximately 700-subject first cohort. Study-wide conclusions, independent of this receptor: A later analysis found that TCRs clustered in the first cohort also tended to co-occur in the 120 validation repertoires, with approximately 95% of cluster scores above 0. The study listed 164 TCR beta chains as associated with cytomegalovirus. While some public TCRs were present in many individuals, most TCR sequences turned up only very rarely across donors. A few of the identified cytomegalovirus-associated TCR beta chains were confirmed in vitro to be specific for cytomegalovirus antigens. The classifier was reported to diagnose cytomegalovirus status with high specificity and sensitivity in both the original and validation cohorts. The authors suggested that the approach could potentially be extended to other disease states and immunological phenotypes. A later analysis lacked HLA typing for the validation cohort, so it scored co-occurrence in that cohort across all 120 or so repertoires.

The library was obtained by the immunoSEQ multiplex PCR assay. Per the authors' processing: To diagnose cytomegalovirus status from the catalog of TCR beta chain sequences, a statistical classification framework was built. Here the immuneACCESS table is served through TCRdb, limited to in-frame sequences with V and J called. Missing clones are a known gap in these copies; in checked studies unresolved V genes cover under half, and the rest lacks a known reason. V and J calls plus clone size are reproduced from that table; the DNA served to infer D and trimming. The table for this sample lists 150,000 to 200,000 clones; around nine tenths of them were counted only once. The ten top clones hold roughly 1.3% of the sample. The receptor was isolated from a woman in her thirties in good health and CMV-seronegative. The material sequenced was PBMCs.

The CDR3 is CASSPRQAENTEAFF. The sequenced DNA is TGTGCCAGCAGCCCACGACAGGCGGAAAACACTGAAGCTTTCTTT. In this chain, TRBV9 is recombined with TRBJ1-1, with TRBD1 as a weak D call on 6 bases. The germline V gene encodes CDR1 SGDLS and CDR2 YYNGEE. Reading from cysteine to phenylalanine, the CDR3 counts 15 amino acids. CDR3 DNA is the only sequence kept; it has 45 bases, read in frame from the first base. The junction shows trimming of 4 bases on V and 2 bases on J, plus 15 bases between the germline ends.